This T cell receptor (beta chain) was captured in a study of neoadjuvant anti-PD-1 for oral cavity cancer. PBMC libraries mostly used 400 to 550 ng of input genomic DNA, with six replicates per sample. Assay: immunoSEQ multiplex PCR; the TCRdb copy retains only in-frame clones and omits some. Counted here are around 30,000 clones, 80% to 90% occurring once; the ten biggest clones make up approximately 3.7%. Specimen: PBMCs, collected before nivolumab (anti-PD-1) treatment. This receptor was obtained from a person aged 40 to 85 with oral cavity squamous cell carcinoma.

As DNA, the CDR3 is TGTGCCAGCACCCAAGCGGGGGGCCCCTACGAGCAGTACTTC. Protein sequence: CASTQAGGPYEQYF. This sequence joins TRBV5-4 and TRBJ2-7; 9 bases line up with TRBD2. The CDR3 extends over 14 amino acids. V was clipped by 6 bases and J by 2 bases; unmatched bases: 6. CDR1 and CDR2 (germline): SGHNT, YYREEE (reference sequence).